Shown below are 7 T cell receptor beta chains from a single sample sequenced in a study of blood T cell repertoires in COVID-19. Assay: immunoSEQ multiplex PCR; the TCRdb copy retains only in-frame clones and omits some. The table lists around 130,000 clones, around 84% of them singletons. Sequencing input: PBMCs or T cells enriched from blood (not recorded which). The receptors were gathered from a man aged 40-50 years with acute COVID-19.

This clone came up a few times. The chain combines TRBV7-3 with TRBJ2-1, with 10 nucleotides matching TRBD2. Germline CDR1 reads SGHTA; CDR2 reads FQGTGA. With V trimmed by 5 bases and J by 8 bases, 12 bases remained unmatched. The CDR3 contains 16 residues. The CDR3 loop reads CASSPPSGGMIDEQFF. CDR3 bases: TGTGCCAGCAGCCCCCCTAGCGGGGGAATGATTGATGAGCAGTTCTTC.

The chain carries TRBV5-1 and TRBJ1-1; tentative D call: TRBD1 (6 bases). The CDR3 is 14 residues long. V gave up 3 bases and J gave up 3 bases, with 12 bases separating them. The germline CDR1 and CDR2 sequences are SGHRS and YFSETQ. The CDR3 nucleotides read TGCGCCAGCAGCTCCCTTGGGGGCGACACTGAAGCTTTCTTT. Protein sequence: CASSSLGGDTEAFF. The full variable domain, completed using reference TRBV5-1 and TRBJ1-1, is KAGVTQTPRYLIKTRGQQVTLSCSPISGHRSVSWYQQTPGQGLQFLFEYFSETQRNKGNFPGRFSGRQFSNSRSEMNVSTLELGDSALYLCASSSLGGDTEAFFGQGTRLTVV.

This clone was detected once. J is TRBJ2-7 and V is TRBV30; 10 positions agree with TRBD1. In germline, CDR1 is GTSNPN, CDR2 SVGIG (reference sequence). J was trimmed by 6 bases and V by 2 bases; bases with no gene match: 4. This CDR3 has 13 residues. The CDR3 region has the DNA TGTGCCTGGAGTATAAGGACAGGGGGCGAGCAGTACTTC. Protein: CAWSIRTGGEQYF.

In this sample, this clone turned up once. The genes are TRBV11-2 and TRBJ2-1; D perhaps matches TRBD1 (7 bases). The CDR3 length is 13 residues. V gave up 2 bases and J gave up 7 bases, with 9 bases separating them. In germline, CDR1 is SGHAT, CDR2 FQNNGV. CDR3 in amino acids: CASSLQGGNEQFF. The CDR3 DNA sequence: TGTGCCAGCAGCTTACAGGGGGGAAATGAGCAGTTCTTC.

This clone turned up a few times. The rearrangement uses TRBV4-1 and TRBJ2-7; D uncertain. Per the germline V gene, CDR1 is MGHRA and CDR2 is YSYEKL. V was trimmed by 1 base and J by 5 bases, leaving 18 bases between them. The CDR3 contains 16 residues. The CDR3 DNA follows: TGCGCCAGCAGCCAAGTCGACTTAGTATTTTCCCACGAGCAGTACTTC. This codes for CASSQVDLVFSHEQYF.

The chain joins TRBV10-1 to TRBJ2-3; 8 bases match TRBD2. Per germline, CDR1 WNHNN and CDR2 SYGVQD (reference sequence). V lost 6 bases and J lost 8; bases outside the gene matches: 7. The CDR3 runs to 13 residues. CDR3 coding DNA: TGCGCCAGCAGCGGGGGGGCCCTGGGTACGCAGTATTTT. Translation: CASSGGALGTQYF.

In DNA, the CDR3 is TGTGCCAGCAGCGTAGGGGGACTAGCGTTCGGGGAGCTGTTTTTT. As protein: CASSVGGLAFGELFF. This chain uses TRBV9 with TRBJ2-2, with TRBD2 matching 10 bases. The CDR3 has 15 residues. Germline-derived CDR1 and CDR2 are SGDLS and YYNGEE. After removal of 0 bases from V and 7 bases from J, the junction contained 3 bases not matched to a gene.